A selection of T cell receptor beta chains follows, all from one sample in a study of blood T cell repertoires in COVID-19. Generated by immunoSEQ multiplex PCR, the TCRdb table keeps only in-frame clones and is missing some. The sample comprises more than 80,000 clones, around nine tenths of which are singletons, and 1.5% to 2% rests with the top ten. The specimen was peripheral blood. The origin of the receptors is a man aged 80 or over with acute or convalescent COVID-19. Both conserved end residues are part of each CDR3. The D gene is left open where the match is weak. Only some rows state a clone size, as once, few, many or a class for expanded clones.

d_call: TRBD1; j_call: TRBJ1-2; clone_size: NA; v_call: TRBV6-6; cdr3_nt: TGTGCCAGCAGTTACTCGTGGACAGGGGGCTACACCTTC; cdr3_aa: CASSYSWTGGYTF
d_call: NA; j_call: TRBJ2-5; clone_size: NA; v_call: TRBV1; cdr3_nt: TGCACCAGCAGCGTACAGATCCAAGAGACCCAGTACTTC; cdr3_aa: CTSSVQIQETQYF
d_call: NA; j_call: TRBJ1-5; clone_size: NA; v_call: TRBV6-2/TRBV6-3; cdr3_nt: TGTGCCAGCAGTTACGCGGGTCCCTCCCGCAATCAGCCCCAGCATTTT; cdr3_aa: CASSYAGPSRNQPQHF
d_call: TRBD1; j_call: TRBJ1-2; clone_size: many; v_call: TRBV10-3; cdr3_nt: TGTGCCATCAGTGAGTTCGGACAGGGGGATGGCTACACCTTC; cdr3_aa: CAISEFGQGDGYTF
d_call: NA; j_call: TRBJ1-1; clone_size: NA; v_call: TRBV28; cdr3_nt: TGTGCCAGCAGTTTAGTGGCAGGGGTAAACACTGAAGCTTTCTTT; cdr3_aa: CASSLVAGVNTEAFF
d_call: TRBD2; j_call: TRBJ2-1; clone_size: NA; v_call: TRBV18; cdr3_nt: TGTGCCAGCTCCCGCACAGAGGTAGCGGGAGGGCCTGAGTTCTTC; cdr3_aa: CASSRTEVAGGPEFF
d_call: TRBD1; j_call: TRBJ2-7; clone_size: NA; v_call: TRBV24-1; cdr3_nt: TGTGCCACCAGTGCCGCCGGGACAGGGGGCAACGAGCAGTACTTC; cdr3_aa: CATSAAGTGGNEQYF
d_call: TRBD2; j_call: TRBJ2-3; clone_size: once; v_call: TRBV9; cdr3_nt: TGTGCCAGCAGCGTAGTCCCCGGGGGGGGAGATACGCAGTATTTT; cdr3_aa: CASSVVPGGGDTQYF
d_call: TRBD1; j_call: TRBJ2-7; clone_size: once; v_call: TRBV29-1; cdr3_nt: TGCAGCGTCTTGGGACAGGGCTACGAGCAGTACTTC; cdr3_aa: CSVLGQGYEQYF
d_call: NA; j_call: TRBJ2-2; clone_size: NA; v_call: TRBV5-1; cdr3_nt: TGCGCCAGCAGCTTGGGAGCGAGGAACACCGGGGAGCTGTTTTTT; cdr3_aa: CASSLGARNTGELFF
d_call: NA; j_call: TRBJ2-1; clone_size: NA; v_call: TRBV7-3; cdr3_nt: TGTGCCAGCAGCTTAGTCCCGGGAGTAGGGCAGTTCTTC; cdr3_aa: CASSLVPGVGQFF
d_call: TRBD1; j_call: TRBJ2-4; clone_size: once; v_call: TRBV18; cdr3_nt: TGTGCCAGCTCACCACCGAACAGGGGAAAGTACTTC; cdr3_aa: CASSPPNRGKYF
d_call: NA; j_call: TRBJ1-2; clone_size: once; v_call: TRBV4-2; cdr3_nt: TGTGCCAGCAGCCAAGATCCGCCGGGGAGAACGGACTATGGCTACACCTTC; cdr3_aa: CASSQDPPGRTDYGYTF
d_call: NA; j_call: TRBJ2-7; clone_size: NA; v_call: TRBV24-1; cdr3_nt: TGTGCCACCAGTGCGGGGTTAGGCGTCAACGAGCAGTACTTC; cdr3_aa: CATSAGLGVNEQYF
d_call: NA; j_call: TRBJ1-1; clone_size: NA; v_call: TRBV5-4; cdr3_nt: TGTGCCAGCAGCTCCCCAGGGGCTTCGAACACTGAAGCTTTCTTT; cdr3_aa: CASSSPGASNTEAFF
d_call: NA; j_call: TRBJ1-1; clone_size: NA; v_call: TRBV19; cdr3_nt: TGTGCCAGTAGTAAGGGTGGGAGAGAAGCTTTCTTT; cdr3_aa: CASSKGGREAFF
d_call: TRBD2; j_call: TRBJ2-7; clone_size: NA; v_call: TRBV5-6; cdr3_nt: TGTGCCAGCAGCTTACCAAGCGGGAGTGGCTACGAGCAGTACTTC; cdr3_aa: CASSLPSGSGYEQYF
d_call: NA; j_call: TRBJ2-1; clone_size: NA; v_call: TRBV7-9; cdr3_nt: TGTGCCAGCAGCTTAGTGCGAGACAATGAGCAGTTCTTC; cdr3_aa: CASSLVRDNEQFF
d_call: TRBD2; j_call: TRBJ2-2; clone_size: NA; v_call: TRBV4-1; cdr3_nt: TGCGCCAGCAGCCAAGGGGGACTAGCGGGAGGTAACGGGGAGCTGTTTTTT; cdr3_aa: CASSQGGLAGGNGELFF
d_call: NA; j_call: TRBJ2-3; clone_size: NA; v_call: TRBV29-1; cdr3_nt: TGCAGCGTTGAGGTCGGGAGCCGGGCAGATACGCAGTATTTT; cdr3_aa: CSVEVGSRADTQYF
d_call: NA; j_call: TRBJ2-1; clone_size: NA; v_call: TRBV6-5; cdr3_nt: TGTGCCAGCAGCCTGGCGGCCGGGTTCAATGAGCAGTTCTTC; cdr3_aa: CASSLAAGFNEQFF
d_call: NA; j_call: TRBJ2-2; clone_size: NA; v_call: TRBV7-6; cdr3_nt: TGTGCCAGCAGCCTCCAGAGGTCGTATCTTAACACCGGGGAGCTGTTTTTT; cdr3_aa: CASSLQRSYLNTGELFF
d_call: TRBD2; j_call: TRBJ2-1; clone_size: NA; v_call: TRBV28; cdr3_nt: TGTGCCAGCAGTCGACTAGCGGGCACCAATGAGCAGTTCTTC; cdr3_aa: CASSRLAGTNEQFF
d_call: TRBD1; j_call: TRBJ2-7; clone_size: NA; v_call: TRBV19; cdr3_nt: TGTGCCAGTAGCCTCTCCGGGACAGGGATCTACGAGCAGTACTTC; cdr3_aa: CASSLSGTGIYEQYF
d_call: TRBD2; j_call: TRBJ2-7; clone_size: once; v_call: TRBV6-1; cdr3_nt: TGTGCCAGCAGTGCAGGACTAGCGGGGAGCTCCTACGAGCAGTACTTC; cdr3_aa: CASSAGLAGSSYEQYF
d_call: NA; j_call: TRBJ2-7; clone_size: NA; v_call: TRBV5-1; cdr3_nt: TGCGCCAGCAGCGGAACACGGAGCTCCTACGAGCAGTACTTC; cdr3_aa: CASSGTRSSYEQYF
d_call: NA; j_call: TRBJ2-2; clone_size: NA; v_call: TRBV7-2; cdr3_nt: TGTGCCAGCAGCTCAGTATACACCGGGGAGCTGTTTTTT; cdr3_aa: CASSSVYTGELFF
d_call: NA; j_call: TRBJ2-5; clone_size: once; v_call: TRBV6-5; cdr3_nt: TGTGCCAGCAGTTACTCTGGGGGGTGGGAGACCCAGTACTTC; cdr3_aa: CASSYSGGWETQYF
d_call: NA; j_call: TRBJ2-4; clone_size: NA; v_call: TRBV6-5; cdr3_nt: TGTGCCAGCAGTCCTTTGAGGGGGTCGGGCATTCAGTACTTC; cdr3_aa: CASSPLRGSGIQYF
d_call: NA; j_call: TRBJ2-1; clone_size: NA; v_call: TRBV13; cdr3_nt: TGTGCCAGCGGGGCTAGCGTCGGTGAGCAGTTCTTC; cdr3_aa: CASGASVGEQFF
d_call: NA; j_call: TRBJ2-7; clone_size: NA; v_call: TRBV21-1; cdr3_nt: TGTGCCAGCAGCCCGGGCAGGGCCCACTACGAGCAGTACTTC; cdr3_aa: CASSPGRAHYEQYF
d_call: NA; j_call: TRBJ2-2; clone_size: NA; v_call: TRBV6-4; cdr3_nt: TGTGCCAGCAGTGTTAGCCTCCCCGGGGAGCTGTTTTTT; cdr3_aa: CASSVSLPGELFF
d_call: TRBD2; j_call: TRBJ2-7; clone_size: NA; v_call: TRBV19; cdr3_nt: TGTGCCAGCGGAGGACTAGCGGGAGCGGGTGAGCAGTACTTC; cdr3_aa: CASGGLAGAGEQYF
d_call: TRBD1; j_call: TRBJ1-2; clone_size: NA; v_call: TRBV5-1; cdr3_nt: TGCGCCAGCAGCCCCTATGACAGGGACGGCTATGGCTACACCTTC; cdr3_aa: CASSPYDRDGYGYTF
d_call: NA; j_call: TRBJ2-7; clone_size: few; v_call: TRBV6-1; cdr3_nt: TGTGCCAGCAGTGAGGGGGAGGCCTACGAGCAGTACTTC; cdr3_aa: CASSEGEAYEQYF
d_call: TRBD2; j_call: TRBJ2-1; clone_size: once; v_call: TRBV5-6; cdr3_nt: TGTGCCAGCAGCGTTAGCGGGAGGGCTTCCTACAATGAGCAGTTCTTC; cdr3_aa: CASSVSGRASYNEQFF
d_call: TRBD1; j_call: TRBJ2-2; clone_size: NA; v_call: TRBV11-3; cdr3_nt: TGTGCCAGCAGCGACAGGGGGCTGGCCGGGGAGCTGTTTTTT; cdr3_aa: CASSDRGLAGELFF
d_call: TRBD2; j_call: TRBJ2-3; clone_size: NA; v_call: TRBV9; cdr3_nt: TGTGCCAGCAGCGGGGGACTAGCGGGAGCGGGGAATACGCAGTATTTT; cdr3_aa: CASSGGLAGAGNTQYF
d_call: NA; j_call: TRBJ1-4; clone_size: NA; v_call: TRBV19; cdr3_nt: TGTGCCAGTAGTAGGGGGACTGGGATGGTGGAAAAACTGTTTTTT; cdr3_aa: CASSRGTGMVEKLFF
d_call: NA; j_call: TRBJ1-6; clone_size: NA; v_call: TRBV25-1; cdr3_nt: TGTGCCAGCAGCTCCTCGGCAGGGTATAATTCACCCCTCCACTTT; cdr3_aa: CASSSSAGYNSPLHF
d_call: NA; j_call: TRBJ2-7; clone_size: NA; v_call: TRBV6-5; cdr3_nt: TGTGCCAGCACGGGGTCCTACGAGCAGTACTTC; cdr3_aa: CASTGSYEQYF
d_call: NA; j_call: TRBJ1-6; clone_size: NA; v_call: TRBV3-1/TRBV3-2; cdr3_nt: TGTGCCAGCAGCCAAGGGGAGGGTGGCAGTGTGGGGTCACCCCTCCACTTT; cdr3_aa: CASSQGEGGSVGSPLHF
d_call: TRBD1; j_call: TRBJ2-5; clone_size: NA; v_call: TRBV3-1/TRBV3-2; cdr3_nt: TGTGCCAGCAGCCAAAGGACGGGACAGTCTGGGGAGACCCAGTACTTC; cdr3_aa: CASSQRTGQSGETQYF
d_call: TRBD1; j_call: TRBJ2-6; clone_size: NA; v_call: TRBV6-4; cdr3_nt: TGTGCCAGCAGTGACTCAGGGGGCGCTGGGGCCAACGTCCTGACTTTC; cdr3_aa: CASSDSGGAGANVLTF
d_call: NA; j_call: TRBJ2-7; clone_size: NA; v_call: TRBV13; cdr3_nt: TGTGCCAGCAGCTCTAAGTTGTGGGGCCTCGAGCAGTACTTC; cdr3_aa: CASSSKLWGLEQYF
d_call: NA; j_call: TRBJ1-3; clone_size: NA; v_call: TRBV28; cdr3_nt: TGTGCCAGCAGGGGCGGGCAGCTCATATATTTT; cdr3_aa: CASRGGQLIYF
d_call: TRBD2; j_call: TRBJ2-5; clone_size: NA; v_call: TRBV7-9; cdr3_nt: TGTGCCAGCAGCTTACGCGCGGGAGGAGTGGAGACCCAGTACTTC; cdr3_aa: CASSLRAGGVETQYF
d_call: NA; j_call: TRBJ2-3; clone_size: NA; v_call: TRBV7-9; cdr3_nt: TGTGCCATCCACTCAACCCTAGTGGCAGATACGCAGTATTTT; cdr3_aa: CAIHSTLVADTQYF
d_call: NA; j_call: TRBJ2-6; clone_size: NA; v_call: TRBV11-2; cdr3_nt: TGTGCCAGCAGCTTAGTTCCCCACAGCCCTCCCTCTGGGGCCAACGTCCTGACTTTC; cdr3_aa: CASSLVPHSPPSGANVLTF
d_call: TRBD2; j_call: TRBJ2-5; clone_size: NA; v_call: TRBV4-3; cdr3_nt: TGCGCCAGCAGCCAGTTAGCGGGAGGGATGGAGACCCAGTACTTC; cdr3_aa: CASSQLAGGMETQYF
d_call: TRBD1; j_call: TRBJ1-2; clone_size: NA; v_call: TRBV28; cdr3_nt: TGTGCCAGCAGTCCCGGAGGGGGCGGCTATGGCTACACCTTC; cdr3_aa: CASSPGGGGYGYTF